A selection of T cell receptor beta chains follows, all from one sample in a study of cytomegalovirus exposure and HLA in healthy donors. Sequenced by immunoSEQ multiplex PCR; TCRdb stores in-frame clones only, minus some. Of under 150,000 clones listed, about 77% are singletons. Sequencing used PBMCs. The receptors originated from a woman between 40 and 50 years old in good health and CMV-seronegative. The CDR3 runs from the conserved cysteine through the conserved F or W. A D gene is named only where the DNA matches it firmly. Clone size, where shown, is once, few, many, or a class for clones that have expanded.

>-|TRBD2|TRBV2|TRBJ2-3
TGTGCCAGCAGTGTGACTAGCGGGGGCCCCCTGGCAGATACGCAGTATTTT
CASSVTSGGPLADTQYF
>-|-|TRBV6-5|TRBJ2-6
TGTGCCAGCAGACTCAACAGGGCTGGGGCCAACGTCCTGACTTTC
CASRLNRAGANVLTF
>once|TRBD1|TRBV6-5|TRBJ2-2
TGTGCCAGCAGATCCGGGACAGGGGCCGGGGAGCTGTTTTTT
CASRSGTGAGELFF
>-|-|TRBV23-1|TRBJ1-1
TGCGCCAGCAGTCAATCATGGCCACCTCCCGTACACAGGAACACTGAAGCTTTCTTT
CASSQSWPPPVHRNTEAFF
>-|-|TRBV7-2|TRBJ1-6
TGTGCCAGCGGTTACTCACGCCTTCCCCTCCACTTT
CASGYSRLPLHF
>-|TRBD2|TRBV6-5|TRBJ2-7
TGTGCCAGCGAGCTCTCCGGGACTAGCGGCTACGAGCAGTACTTC
CASELSGTSGYEQYF
>-|-|TRBV5-6|TRBJ1-2
TGTGCCAGCAGCTCTATAAGGCGAACAGGGTGGGATGGCTACACCTTC
CASSSIRRTGWDGYTF
>few|TRBD1|TRBV6-5|TRBJ1-1
TGTGCCAGCAGTTACTTTGACAGGGTGGACACTGAAGCTTTCTTT
CASSYFDRVDTEAFF
>once|-|TRBV10-3|TRBJ1-2
TGTGCCATCAGTGACTGGGGGGTACGGGATGGCTACACCTTC
CAISDWGVRDGYTF
>-|-|TRBV4-1|TRBJ2-7
TGCGCCAGCAGCCAGCCCACAGGGTCCTCCTACGAGCAGTACTTC
CASSQPTGSSYEQYF
>-|-|TRBV7-7|TRBJ2-5
TGTGCCAGCAGCCCCCGGGTCACAGAGACCCAGTACTTC
CASSPRVTETQYF
>-|-|TRBV7-9|TRBJ1-3
TGTGCCAGCAGCTTCAGGTTGGAAGACACCATATATTTT
CASSFRLEDTIYF
>-|-|TRBV7-6|TRBJ1-1
TGTGCCAGCAGCGCGGACTTGAACACTGAAGCTTTCTTT
CASSADLNTEAFF
>-|-|TRBV7-9|TRBJ1-1
TGTGCCAGCAGCCCAGGGGTGACAGTGCTCTCTGAAGCTTTCTTT
CASSPGVTVLSEAFF
>-|-|TRBV7-3|TRBJ2-1
TGTGCCAGCAGCGCCAGCGGCCGTTTTCAAGGGCAGTTCTTC
CASSASGRFQGQFF
>-|TRBD2|TRBV6-5|TRBJ2-1
TGTGCCAGCAGTTACATGGGACTATGCTTCTTC
CASSYMGLCFF
>-|TRBD1|TRBV7-9|TRBJ1-2
TGTGCCAGCAGCTTGACAGGGGGGGTGAACTATGGCTACACCTTC
CASSLTGGVNYGYTF
>-|-|TRBV6-5|TRBJ2-1
TGTGCCAGCAGTTTCGGGACTGACTACAATGAGCAGTTCTTC
CASSFGTDYNEQFF
>-|TRBD2|TRBV27|TRBJ2-5
TGTGCCAGCCTCGGACTAGCGGGGGGGACCCAGTACTTC
CASLGLAGGTQYF
>-|TRBD1|TRBV29-1|TRBJ2-2
TGCAGCGTTGATATCGGACAGGGGGCCGGGGAGCTGTTTTTT
CSVDIGQGAGELFF
>-|TRBD1|TRBV5-1|TRBJ1-1
TGCGCCAGCAGCTTGGCCTTAGGGACAGTGACGAACACTGAAGCTTTCTTT
CASSLALGTVTNTEAFF
>-|-|TRBV6-5|TRBJ1-1
TGTGCCAGCAACTACATCGGACAGACGGAAGCTTTCTTT
CASNYIGQTEAFF
>-|TRBD1|TRBV10-3|TRBJ1-2
TGTGCCATCAGCCAGACAGGGGGCGGCTATGGCTACACCTTC
CAISQTGGGYGYTF
>-|TRBD2|TRBV6-1|TRBJ2-3
TGTGCCAGCAGTGAAGCCATGGGACTAGCGGACCTCACAGATACGCAGTATTTT
CASSEAMGLADLTDTQYF
>-|TRBD2|TRBV7-2|TRBJ2-1
TGTGCCAGCAGCTTGCGAGGGACTAGCGCTATTGGGGAGCAGTTCTTC
CASSLRGTSAIGEQFF
>-|-|TRBV7-9|TRBJ1-1
TGTGCCAGCAGCTTCGATGGTCAGGGGAGAACTGAAGCTTTCTTT
CASSFDGQGRTEAFF
>-|TRBD1|TRBV4-1|TRBJ1-1
TGCGCCAGCAGTCTAGACAGGGGCGCTGAAGCTTTCTTT
CASSLDRGAEAFF
>-|-|TRBV6-5|TRBJ1-5
TGTGCCAGCAGTCCCTCGGGAAATCAGCCCCAGCATTTT
CASSPSGNQPQHF
>-|-|TRBV27|TRBJ1-2
TGTGCCAGCAGTCACCGGGACTTGGCGGATGGCTACACCTTC
CASSHRDLADGYTF
>once|-|TRBV7-3|TRBJ2-3
TGTGCCAGCAGCTCCCCGTCCACAGATACGCAGTATTTT
CASSSPSTDTQYF
>-|-|TRBV2|TRBJ1-5
TGCGCAAGTCTCCGGGAGACAAATCAGCCCCAGCATTTT
CASLRETNQPQHF
>-|TRBD1|TRBV10-1|TRBJ2-7
TGCGCCAGCAGTGAGGCCGGGACAGGGGGAGAGCAGTACTTC
CASSEAGTGGEQYF
>-|TRBD2|TRBV6-5|TRBJ2-7
TGTGCCAGCAGTGCTAGCGGGGGCTCGGTGGAGCAGTACTTC
CASSASGGSVEQYF
>few|TRBD1|TRBV2|TRBJ2-3
TGTGCCAGCAGAGGGACAGCCCGCACAGATACGCAGTATTTT
CASRGTARTDTQYF
>once|TRBD1|TRBV28|TRBJ1-1
TGTGCCAGCAGTGTGACAGGGGGGGGAATGGCTTTCTTT
CASSVTGGGMAFF
>-|TRBD1|TRBV5-1|TRBJ2-7
TGCGCCAGCAGCTTAGGTGGGACAGCCTCCTACGAGCAGTACTTC
CASSLGGTASYEQYF